The rows below give T cell receptor beta chains drawn from one sample of a study of blood T cell repertoires in COVID-19. Produced via immunoSEQ multiplex PCR; TCRdb's table is partial and in-frame only. The sample has more than 300,000 clones, about 89% seen once. Material: peripheral blood. The receptor source for this set is a man aged 18 to 30 who had recovered from COVID-19. The conserved cysteine and the conserved F or W are not part of the CDR3 here.

V gene: TRBV13; CDR3 protein: ASSSELSSGREETQY
V gene: TRBV5-1; CDR3 protein: ASSPGHSTGGNTIY
V gene: TRBV20-1; CDR3 protein: SANDNYSNQPQH
V gene: TRBV4-3; CDR3 protein: ASSPTTGSNQPQH
V gene: TRBV29-1; CDR3 protein: SVHPGGYYGYT
V gene: TRBV10-3; CDR3 protein: AIRGQGVGQPQH
V gene: TRBV7-8; CDR3 protein: ASSPGLAGVRGTQY
V gene: TRBV9; CDR3 protein: ASSVGGRGYNEQF
V gene: TRBV18; CDR3 protein: ASSPLQGDNEQF
V gene: TRBV7-3; CDR3 protein: ASSWTVYNEQF
V gene: TRBV24-1; CDR3 protein: ATSDLLTDTQY
V gene: TRBV5-6; CDR3 protein: ASSLQGGFAETQY
V gene: TRBV5-5; CDR3 protein: ASSLVAGGPYEQY
V gene: TRBV2; CDR3 protein: ASSEGGETEAF
V gene: TRBV27; CDR3 protein: ASSFSGRGTDTQY
V gene: TRBV21-1; CDR3 protein: ASSKGLAEPYNEQF
V gene: TRBV5-5; CDR3 protein: ASSLGSRAYGYT